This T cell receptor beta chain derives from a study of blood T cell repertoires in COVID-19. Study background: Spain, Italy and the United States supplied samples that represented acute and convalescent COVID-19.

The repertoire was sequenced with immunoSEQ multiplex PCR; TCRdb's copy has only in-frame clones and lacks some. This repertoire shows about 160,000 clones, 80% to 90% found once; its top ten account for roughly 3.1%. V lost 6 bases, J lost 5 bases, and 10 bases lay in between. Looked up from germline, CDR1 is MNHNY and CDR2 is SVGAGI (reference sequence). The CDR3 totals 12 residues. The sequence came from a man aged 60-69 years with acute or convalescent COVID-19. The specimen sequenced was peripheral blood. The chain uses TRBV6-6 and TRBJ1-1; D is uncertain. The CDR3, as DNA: TGTGCCAGCAGCACCCCACTAACTGAAGCTTTCTTT. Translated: CASSTPLTEAFF.